This passage covers 15 T cell receptor beta chains from one sample sequenced in a study of blood T cells in healthy people across ages. The second PCR ran about 6 to 12 cycles with a sample-barcoded 5' primer and J-beta primers. Each CDR3 protein gets one entry after TCRdb re-called the 5' RACE reads with MiXCR. The sample contains 650,000 to 800,000 distinct CDR3 sequences, about 51% of which appear only once. The sequenced sample consisted of blood. These receptors were taken from a woman older than 75 in good health.

The J gene is TRBJ2-3, the V gene TRBV20-1; tentatively, D is TRBD1 (6 bases). The CDR3 is 15 residues long. The V gene lost 1 base and the J gene lost 0 bases, with 11 bases spanning the gap. Germline CDR1 reads DFQATT; CDR2 reads SNEGSKA (reference sequence). CDR3 coding DNA: TGCAGTGCTAGAGCCACAGGGCCGAGCACAGATACGCAGTATTTT. Translation: CSARATGPSTDTQYF.

The rearrangement joins TRBV7-2 to TRBJ2-1; 7 bases map to TRBD2. The CDR3 totals 15 residues. Germline V gene data show CDR1 as SGHTA and CDR2 as FQGNSA. The junction had 4 bases not matched to a gene; V was cut back by 5 bases and J by 0 bases. The chain's CDR3 is CASSAGLVSYNEQFF. In DNA form, the CDR3 reads TGTGCCAGCAGCGCAGGACTAGTCTCCTACAATGAGCAGTTCTTC. The full variable domain, with the rest looked up from reference TRBV7-2 and TRBJ2-1, is GAGVSQSPSNKVTEKGKDVELRCDPISGHTALYWYRQSLGQGLEFLIYFQGNSAPDKSGLPSDRFSAERTGGSVSTLTIQRTQQEDSAVYLCASSAGLVSYNEQFFGPGTRLTVL.

The count of this clonotype is one. This chain connects TRBV5-1 to TRBJ1-6; 7 bases match TRBD1. V shed 3 bases, J shed 8 bases, and the junction held 8 bases outside the gene matches. Germline values: CDR1 SGHRS, CDR2 YFSETQ. The CDR3 is made up of 15 amino acids. The CDR3 DNA is TGCGCCAGCAGCTGGGGGGACAGCGTTTATTCACCCCTCCACTTT. Translating gives CASSWGDSVYSPLHF.

The rearrangement joins TRBV6-5 to TRBJ2-3, with D tentatively TRBD2 (6 bases). V was shortened by 6 bases and J by 5 bases, with 24 bases between the two germline ends. Per the germline V gene, CDR1 is MNHEY and CDR2 is SVGAGI. The CDR3 extends over 17 amino acids. In DNA, the CDR3 is TGTGCCAGCAGACTCGGGACTGCCGCACCAGGTCGAGATACGCAGTATTTT. Translated: CASRLGTAAPGRDTQYF.

This clonotype was counted a few times. The gene calls are TRBV5-1 and TRBJ2-1, with D perhaps being TRBD1 or TRBD2 (5 bases each). CDR1 and CDR2 (germline): SGHRS, YFSETQ. V was shortened by 0 bases and J by 7 bases, with 14 bases between the two germline ends. The CDR3 loop spans 15 amino acids. CDR3 sequence reads: CASSLGFGGVNEQFF. For the CDR3, the DNA is TGCGCCAGCAGCTTGGGATTTGGGGGAGTGAATGAGCAGTTCTTC.

This clonotype was recorded at least ten times. The chain has TRBV4-1 and TRBJ1-1; 10 positions match TRBD1. This CDR3 is built from 16 residues. CDR1 is MGHRA and CDR2 is YSYEKL in the germline V gene. V was clipped by 0 bases and J by 4 bases; unmatched bases: 5. In DNA form, the CDR3 reads TGCGCCAGCAGCCAAGACCCGGGACAGGGGCGCACTGAAGCTTTCTTT. Translation gives CASSQDPGQGRTEAFF.

This clonotype was seen a handful of times. The genes are TRBV12-3 or TRBV12-4 and TRBJ1-4, with 12 bases matching TRBD1. The V segment lost 6 bases and the J segment 7 bases; nucleotides outside the gene matches: 9. This CDR3 has 16 residues. DNA of the CDR3: TGTGCCAGCAGGACGGGACAGGGGGCGATGGGTGAAAAACTGTTTTTT. Protein sequence: CASRTGQGAMGEKLFF.

Note on this clonotype: Possible read error: a much larger clone is one base away. V and J are TRBV7-2 and TRBJ2-7; D is unclear. TRBJ2-5 explains the end of the DNA better; the J call may be wrong. CDR1 and CDR2 from the germline V gene are SGHTA and FQGNSA. The CDR3 runs 13 residues. The CDR3 DNA sequence: TGTGCCAGCAGCGTTAGGCTAGTTGAGACCCAGTACTTC. Translated: CASSVRLVETQYF.

The rearrangement joins TRBV28 to TRBJ2-1; no clear D gene. In germline, CDR1 is MDHEN, CDR2 SYDVKM. There are 12 residues in the CDR3. The V gene lost 2 bases and the J gene lost 7 bases, with 6 bases spanning the gap. The CDR3 coding sequence is TGTGCCAGCAGTTTAAGAGAGAATGAGCAGTTCTTC. Translating it yields CASSLRENEQFF.

This chain joins TRBV7-8 and TRBJ2-1; D might be TRBD2 (6 bases). Trimming pared 1 base from V and 9 bases from J, leaving 13 bases between. The CDR3 loop spans 14 amino acids. Per germline, CDR1 SGHVS and CDR2 FQNEAQ. The CDR3 nucleotides read TGTGCCAGCAGCTTAGTAGCGGCCTATGGTGAGCAGTTCTTC. Residues: CASSLVAAYGEQFF.

The rearrangement uses TRBV27 and TRBJ2-6; 7 nucleotides line up with TRBD1. The CDR3 length is 17 residues. Germline V gives CDR1 MNHEY, CDR2 SMNVEV (reference sequence). V dropped 5 bases and J dropped 2; count of bases not matched to a gene: 9. The CDR3 DNA follows: TGTGCCAGCAGTCGAGGGACAGTAATAGCTGGGGCCAACGTCCTGACTTTC. It specifies CASSRGTVIAGANVLTF.

This rearrangement joins TRBV20-1 to TRBJ1-3; D not resolved. The CDR3 has 13 amino acids. Germline V gene lookup returns CDR1 DFQATT and CDR2 SNEGSKA (reference sequence). V shed 5 bases and J shed 5 bases, with 13 bases lying between them. CDR3 bases: TGCAGTGCTCGCAGGACCGCTCGAAACACCATATATTTT. It encodes CSARRTARNTIYF.

The V and J genes are TRBV5-1 and TRBJ2-3, with D unclear. Germline V CDR1 and CDR2: SGHRS, YFSETQ. The V end was cut by 2 bases, the J end by 6 bases, with 13 bases between. The length of the CDR3 is 14 residues. This CDR3 reads CASSLSSESDTQYF. The CDR3 DNA sequence: TGCGCCAGCAGCTTAAGTTCCGAGAGCGATACGCAGTATTTT.

At least ten counts were recorded for this clonotype. J is TRBJ2-7 and V is TRBV6-6; D is undetermined. The V end lost 8 bases, the J end lost 2 bases, and 10 bases lay between the germline ends. The CDR3 has 12 residues. Looked up from germline, CDR1 is MNHNY and CDR2 is SVGAGI (reference sequence). The CDR3 DNA reads TGTGCCAGCGCACCCACGGCCTACGAGCAGTACTTC. Its translation: CASAPTAYEQYF.

The rearrangement links TRBV12-3 or TRBV12-4 to TRBJ2-5; D is possibly TRBD1 (6 bases). V lost 5 bases and J lost 5, with 15 bases in between. The CDR3 covers 14 residues. CDR3 sequence reads: CASSPRDIEETQYF. The DNA of the CDR3 is TGTGCCAGCAGTCCCCGGGACATAGAGGAGACCCAGTACTTC.